This entry concerns a single T cell receptor beta chain. Its specificity is not known. Germline V gene sequence: CDR1 SGHKS, CDR2 YYEKEE (reference sequence). The ends were cut back, 3 bases at V and 8 bases at J, with 20 bases in the middle. The CDR3 is 15 residues long. The second PCR ran about 6 to 12 cycles with a sample-barcoded 5' primer and J-beta primers. Each of the cDNA molecules was tagged by a template-switch adaptor with 12 random nucleotides. TCRdb fed the 5' RACE reads into MiXCR, producing one record per CDR3 protein. The data hold 980,000 or so distinct CDR3 sequences, with approximately 49% observed a single time. This sample was included in a study of blood T cells in healthy people across ages. Findings of the study overall: Possibly confounding the expanded clonotype changes was the fact that donor CMV status was unknown.

The sample consisted of blood. The chain joins TRBV5-5 to TRBJ1-2; TRBD1 might be the D (6 bases). The sequence came from a man aged 25-45 years in good health. The CDR3 sequence: CASSSGGQVGYGYTF. In DNA, the CDR3 is TGTGCCAGCAGCTCGGGGGGGCAAGTCGGGTACGGCTACACCTTC.